The T cell receptor beta chain described here comes from a study of cytomegalovirus exposure and HLA in healthy donors. As concerns this clone: What it binds is not known.

Study results and caveats: CMV serostatus alone was available as immune exposure information. In a later analysis, a missense DCLRE1C variant was linked to TCR beta V- and J-gene trimming.

Researchers ran the PCR with 60 Vbeta and 13 Jbeta primers. Assay: immunoSEQ multiplex PCR; the TCRdb copy retains only in-frame clones and omits some. Seen here are some 52,000 clones, 65% to 85% observed once, and the top ten hold about 3.1%. This TCR came from a man aged 18 to 35 in good health and CMV-seronegative. The sample consisted of PBMCs.

The CDR3 here is CASSLAGGPGTQYF. The CDR3 nucleotides read TGTGCCAGCAGCCTAGCGGGAGGGCCGGGGACGCAGTATTTT. This chain links TRBV14 with TRBJ2-3; 11 bases agree with TRBD2. The J segment lost 9 bases and the V segment lost 4 bases, leaving 6 bases of the junction unmatched. CDR3 length: 14 amino acids. CDR1 is SGHDN and CDR2 is FVKESK in the germline V gene.